This T cell receptor beta chain was observed in a study of cytomegalovirus exposure and HLA in healthy donors. Study-wide results and caveats: Earlier results showed most TCR beta V segments being productive about 87% or about 30% of the time.

On this clone itself: The antigen is not known.

Researchers ran the PCR with 60 Vbeta and 13 Jbeta primers. The method was immunoSEQ multiplex PCR; TCRdb's version includes in-frame clones alone and lacks a portion of them. Of 150,000 to 180,000 clones listed, 65% to 75% were seen once; the top ten hold 2% to 2.5%. The CDR3 loop spans 13 amino acids. V gave up 5 bases and J gave up 6 bases; unmatched junction bases: 1. Germline V gives CDR1 SQVTM, CDR2 ANQGSEA. The sequence was obtained from a man aged 30 to 39 in good health and CMV-seronegative. The sample comprised PBMCs. This chain connects TRBV29-1 to TRBJ2-1, with 13 nucleotides matching TRBD2. The CDR3 region has the DNA TGCAGCGTTAGGACTAGCGGGGGCAATGAGCAGTTCTTC. It yields the protein CSVRTSGGNEQFF.